Each of the 10 T cell receptor beta chains below was sequenced from the same sample in a study of shared clonotypes between healthy human individuals. Clones were read by immunoSEQ multiplex PCR, and TCRdb kept only the in-frame ones, dropping some. The sample has about 1,900,000 clones, roughly 94% seen once. CD8 cells regarded as naive lacked CD45RO, were positively chosen for CCR7, and omitted terminally differentiated effector memory CD45RA+ cells. Sample: naive CD8+ T cells sorted from blood. Every receptor here comes from a man younger than 35 in good health.

This sequence joins TRBV5-1 and TRBJ2-7, with 13 bases matching TRBD2. V lost 1 base and J lost 0; bases outside the gene matches: 4. CDR1 and CDR2 (germline): SGHRS, YFSETQ. The length of the CDR3 is 17 residues. The DNA for the CDR3 is TGCGCCAGCAGCTTGAGGACTAGCGGGAGTTTCTCCTACGAGCAGTACTTC. Translation: CASSLRTSGSFSYEQYF.

The V call is TRBV9, the J call TRBJ2-3; D gene uncertain. The CDR3 sequence is 13 residues long. Trimming removed 7 bases at V and 1 base at J, with 10 bases between. CDR1 and CDR2 from the germline V gene are SGDLS and YYNGEE. As DNA, the CDR3 is TGTGCCAGCCGGGCCAGCGGCACAGATACGCAGTATTTT. This translates into CASRASGTDTQYF.

The chain combines TRBV5-8 with TRBJ2-7, with 7 bases that match TRBD1. Trimming cost V 2 bases and J 2 bases; bases outside gene matches: 7. CDR1 is SGHTS, CDR2 YDEGEE, per germline. The CDR3 totals 15 residues. CDR3 protein: CASSLGGRTAYEQYF. The CDR3 bases are TGTGCCAGCAGCTTAGGGGGCCGGACGGCCTACGAGCAGTACTTC.

This clone was detected once. V is TRBV30 and J is TRBJ2-1, with D perhaps matching TRBD2 (6 bases). Germline V CDR1 and CDR2: GTSNPN, SVGIG (reference sequence). V was shortened by 4 bases and J by 8 bases, with 12 bases between the two germline ends. The CDR3 is 12 residues long. As DNA, the CDR3 is TGTGCCTGGAACGGGGGTTTGGATGAGCAGTTCTTC. This sequence encodes CAWNGGLDEQFF.

The V and J genes are TRBV9 and TRBJ2-2, with 10 bases lining up with TRBD2. Losses at the gene ends were 0 bases for V and 6 bases for J; bases not matched to a gene: 2. This CDR3 is 15 amino acids long. Germline-derived CDR1 and CDR2 are SGDLS and YYNGEE. CDR3 loop: CASSVEAGGAGELFF. CDR3 sequence (DNA): TGTGCCAGCAGCGTAGAAGCGGGAGGGGCCGGGGAGCTGTTTTTT.

As concerns this clone: The same CDR3 arises from other DNA sequences in this sample as well. The chain links TRBV19 to TRBJ1-1; D gene uncertain. This CDR3 contains 12 residues. Trimming stripped 3 bases from V and 5 bases from J, with 7 bases between. Germline V gives CDR1 LNHDA, CDR2 SQIVND (reference sequence). CDR3 nucleotides: TGTGCCAGTAGTATGGGGTATACTGAAGCTTTCTTT. It encodes CASSMGYTEAFF.

The chain employs TRBV4-3 and TRBJ2-7, with TRBD2 identical over 11 bases. The V gene's germline CDR1 is LGHNA and CDR2 YSLEER. The CDR3 is 16 residues long. V dropped 0 bases and J dropped 3; count of bases not matched to a gene: 4. CDR3 sequence reads: CASSQESGLAGYEQYF. In DNA, the CDR3 is TGCGCCAGCAGCCAAGAGTCCGGACTAGCGGGCTACGAGCAGTACTTC.

CDR3: CASSPPSGGIHEQYF. CDR3 DNA sequence: TGTGCCAGCAGCCCGCCCAGCGGGGGTATCCACGAGCAGTACTTC. This sequence joins TRBV6-5 and TRBJ2-7; TRBD2 matches 8 bases. This CDR3 region has 15 residues. The J segment lost 5 bases and the V segment lost 6 bases, leaving 12 bases of the junction unmatched. Per the germline V gene, CDR1 is MNHEY and CDR2 is SVGAGI.

The V and J genes are TRBV27 and TRBJ2-1, with 8 nucleotides matching TRBD1. The CDR3 covers 13 residues. V lost 6 bases, J lost 6 bases, and 4 bases stayed unmatched. Per germline, CDR1 MNHEY and CDR2 SMNVEV (reference sequence). The CDR3 DNA follows: TGTGCCAGCAGCGACAGGGGTCCCAATGAGCAGTTCTTC. Its protein product is CASSDRGPNEQFF.

V is TRBV4-3 and J is TRBJ2-7, with TRBD2 as a possible D gene (5 bases). With 0 bases removed from V and 3 bases from J, the gap between germline ends came to 12 bases. CDR1 and CDR2 (germline): LGHNA, YSLEER. CDR3 size: 15 residues. CDR3 amino acids: CASSQDSVPSYEQYF. The CDR3 DNA follows: TGCGCCAGCAGCCAAGATAGCGTCCCTAGCTACGAGCAGTACTTC.